A selection of T cell receptor beta chains follows, all from one sample in a study of T cell responses to AZD1222 COVID-19 vaccine. Measured with immunoSEQ multiplex PCR; TCRdb has only the in-frame clones, and not every one. Among 130,000 or so clones listed, roughly nine tenths were seen once. Sequences were derived from peripheral blood, sampled on day 0 of AZD1222 vaccination. These receptors were taken from an adult in good health. Each CDR3 is given with its conserved first and last residue. A D gene is named only where the DNA matches it firmly. Only some rows state a clone size, as once, few, many or a class for expanded clones.

V	J	size	D	DNA	CDR3
TRBV4-3	TRBJ2-7	NA	TRBD2	TGCGCCAGCAGCCAAGCAGGCGGGGGCTACGAGCAGTACTTC	CASSQAGGGYEQYF
TRBV6-5	TRBJ2-3	NA	TRBD2	TGTGCCGGGATGGGACTAGCGGGAGTGAAAGATACGCAGTATTTT	CAGMGLAGVKDTQYF
TRBV3-1/TRBV3-2	TRBJ1-2	NA	NA	TGTGCCAGCAGCTATAACGGGGCTAACTATGGCTACACCTTC	CASSYNGANYGYTF
TRBV12-5	TRBJ2-2	NA	TRBD1	TGTGCTAGTGGGTGGGGGACAGCGAACACCGGGGAGCTGTTTTTT	CASGWGTANTGELFF
TRBV7-8	TRBJ1-1	once	TRBD1	TGTGCCAGCACCCCGGACAGGGGCACTGAAGCTTTCTTT	CASTPDRGTEAFF
TRBV6-1	TRBJ2-7	NA	NA	TGTGCCAGCAGTGATCGGGCTACCGCCACCTACGAGCAGTACTTC	CASSDRATATYEQYF
TRBV7-2	TRBJ1-3	NA	NA	TGTGCCAGCAGCTTAAGGGGGGACGGAAACACCATATATTTT	CASSLRGDGNTIYF
TRBV6-5	TRBJ1-1	NA	NA	TGTGCCAGCAGTTACTCGTTGGAGGGGGTCGAAGCTTTCTTT	CASSYSLEGVEAFF
TRBV2	TRBJ2-2	NA	NA	TGTGCCAGCAGGTCGGTAGGAAGGAGCGGGGAGCTGTTTTTT	CASRSVGRSGELFF
TRBV27	TRBJ1-6	NA	NA	TGTGCCAGCAGTCCAGACCCCCGGCGCCTTAATTCACCCCTCCACTTT	CASSPDPRRLNSPLHF
TRBV7-7	TRBJ1-3	NA	NA	TGTGCCAGCAGCTCGACACCTGGAAACACCATATATTTT	CASSSTPGNTIYF
TRBV7-3	TRBJ2-3	NA	NA	TGTGCCAGCAGCTCGGGGGTTAGCACAGATACGCAGTATTTT	CASSSGVSTDTQYF
TRBV27	TRBJ2-2	NA	TRBD2	TGTGCCAGCAGCTTGAGCGGGGGGGCTTTCGGCGGGGAGCTGTTTTTT	CASSLSGGAFGGELFF
TRBV7-2	TRBJ1-2	NA	TRBD1	TGTGCCAGCAGCACGGACAGGGTGGGCTACACCTTC	CASSTDRVGYTF
TRBV3-1/TRBV3-2	TRBJ2-7	NA	TRBD1	TGTGCCAGCAGCCCCAGTAGACAGGGTCTCTGGTACTTC	CASSPSRQGLWYF
TRBV6-5	TRBJ2-7	NA	TRBD2	TGTGCCAGCAGTCGGACTAGTGGCTACGAGCAGTACTTC	CASSRTSGYEQYF
TRBV27	TRBJ1-2	once	NA	TGTGCCAGCAGTTTAGGTCGAAACTATGGCTACACCTTC	CASSLGRNYGYTF
TRBV29-1	TRBJ2-2	NA	TRBD1	TGCAGCGCCCAGGGGGCGAGCACCGGGGAGCTGTTTTTT	CSAQGASTGELFF
TRBV4-3	TRBJ1-1	NA	NA	TGCGCCAGCAGCCAATCTATGGTCATTTGGAGGACTGAAGCTTTCTTT	CASSQSMVIWRTEAFF
TRBV6-5	TRBJ1-2	once	TRBD1	TGTGCCAGCAGTCCGGGGACAGGTGGCTACACCTTC	CASSPGTGGYTF
TRBV24-1	TRBJ1-1	NA	NA	TGTGCCACCAGTGATTTGAGGGGAACTGAAGCTTTCTTT	CATSDLRGTEAFF
TRBV7-3	TRBJ2-5	NA	TRBD2	TGTGCCAGCAGCTTCCGGGCCCGACTAGCGGGCCGTCCCGAGACCCAGTACTTC	CASSFRARLAGRPETQYF
TRBV7-9	TRBJ1-2	NA	TRBD1	TGTGCCAGCAGCTTAGTGGGAGGACAGGACTATGGCTACACCTTC	CASSLVGGQDYGYTF
TRBV27	TRBJ1-5	NA	NA	TGTGCCAGCAGTTTACGAACCGGTAATCAGCCCCAGCATTTT	CASSLRTGNQPQHF
TRBV5-1	TRBJ1-5	NA	TRBD1	TGCGCCAGCAGCGGCGGGACAGGGTCACATAGCAATCAGCCCCAGCATTTT	CASSGGTGSHSNQPQHF
TRBV15	TRBJ2-6	NA	NA	TGTGCCACCAGCAGCATCCCTCTAGGCTCTGGGGCCAACGTCCTGACTTTC	CATSSIPLGSGANVLTF
TRBV11-3	TRBJ2-7	NA	NA	TGTGCCAGCAGCGCGACTTGGAACTGGGACTTC	CASSATWNWDF
TRBV4-3	TRBJ2-7	once	NA	TGCGCCAGCAGCCAAGAATCAGGCGGAACCTACGAGCAGTACTTC	CASSQESGGTYEQYF
TRBV15	TRBJ2-5	NA	NA	TGTGCCACCAGCAGACAGGAGACCCAGTACTTC	CATSRQETQYF
TRBV19	TRBJ2-7	NA	TRBD2	TGTGCCAGTAGTATGGGGGGGACCACCTACGAGCAGTACTTC	CASSMGGTTYEQYF
TRBV28	TRBJ1-2	NA	NA	TGTGCCAGCGGAGCCGGCGTCTATGGCTACACCTTC	CASGAGVYGYTF
TRBV29-1	TRBJ2-1	NA	TRBD2	TGCAGCCTCTTAGCGGGAGTGACCTACAATGAGCAGTTCTTC	CSLLAGVTYNEQFF
TRBV19	TRBJ1-2	NA	NA	TGTGCCAGTAGTGCTTTCGGGGAATCCTATGGCTACACCTTC	CASSAFGESYGYTF